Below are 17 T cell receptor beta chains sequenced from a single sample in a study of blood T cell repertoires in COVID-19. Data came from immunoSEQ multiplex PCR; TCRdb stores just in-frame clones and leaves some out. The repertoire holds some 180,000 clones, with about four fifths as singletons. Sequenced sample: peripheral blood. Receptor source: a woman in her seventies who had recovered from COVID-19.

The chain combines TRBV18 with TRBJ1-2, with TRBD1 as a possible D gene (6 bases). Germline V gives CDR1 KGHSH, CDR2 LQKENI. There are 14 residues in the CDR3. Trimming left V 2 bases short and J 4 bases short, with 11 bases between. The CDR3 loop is CASSPGGGIYGYTF. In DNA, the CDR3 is TGTGCCAGCTCACCAGGCGGGGGCATCTATGGCTACACCTTC.

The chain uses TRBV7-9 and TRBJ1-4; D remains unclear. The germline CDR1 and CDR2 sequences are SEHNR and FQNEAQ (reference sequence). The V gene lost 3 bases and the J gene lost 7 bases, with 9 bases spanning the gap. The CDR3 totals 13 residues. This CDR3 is CASSLYGAEKLFF. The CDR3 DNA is TGTGCCAGCAGCTTGTACGGAGCTGAAAAACTGTTTTTT.

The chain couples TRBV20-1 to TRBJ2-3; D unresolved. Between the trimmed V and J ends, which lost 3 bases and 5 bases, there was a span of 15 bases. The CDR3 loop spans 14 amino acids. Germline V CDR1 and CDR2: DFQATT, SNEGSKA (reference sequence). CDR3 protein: CSASPGAALDTQYF. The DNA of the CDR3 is TGCAGTGCTAGTCCCGGCGCGGCACTAGATACGCAGTATTTT.

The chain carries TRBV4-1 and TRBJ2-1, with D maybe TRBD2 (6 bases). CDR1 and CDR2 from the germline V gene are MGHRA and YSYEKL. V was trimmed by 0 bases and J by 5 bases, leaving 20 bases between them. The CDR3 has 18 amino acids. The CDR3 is CASSQEASTAGNDNEQFF. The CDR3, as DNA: TGCGCCAGCAGCCAAGAGGCAAGCACGGCGGGGAATGACAATGAGCAGTTCTTC.

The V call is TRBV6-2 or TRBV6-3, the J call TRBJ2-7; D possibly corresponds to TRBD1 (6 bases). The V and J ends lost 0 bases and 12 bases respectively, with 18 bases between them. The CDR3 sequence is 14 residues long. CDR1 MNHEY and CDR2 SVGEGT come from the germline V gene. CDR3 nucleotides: TGTGCCAGCAGTTACTCGATGGACAGCCCACGGGGGTACTTC. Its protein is CASSYSMDSPRGYF.

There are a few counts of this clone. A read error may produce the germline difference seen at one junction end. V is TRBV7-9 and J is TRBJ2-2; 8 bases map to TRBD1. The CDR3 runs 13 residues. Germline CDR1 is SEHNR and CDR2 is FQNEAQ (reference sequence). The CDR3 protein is CASSLVRAGGEIF. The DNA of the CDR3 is TGTGCCAGCAGCTTGGTACGGGCAGGGGGCGAGATTTTT.

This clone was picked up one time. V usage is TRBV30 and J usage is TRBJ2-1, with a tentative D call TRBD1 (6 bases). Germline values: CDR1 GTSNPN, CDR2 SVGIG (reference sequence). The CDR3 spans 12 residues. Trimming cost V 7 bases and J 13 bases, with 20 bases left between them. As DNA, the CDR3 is TGTGCCTCCCTCGTGGGGGCATCAACCCAGTTCTTC. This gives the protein CASLVGASTQFF.

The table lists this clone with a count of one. The CDR3 DNA sequence: TGTGCCACCAGTGACCCTGTTAAGCAGTTCTTC. Translating gives CATSDPVKQFF. V gene TRBV24-1 combines with J gene TRBJ2-1; unclear D gene. The V end was cut by 4 bases, the J end by 11 bases, with 8 bases between. CDR3 size: 11 residues. Per germline, CDR1 KGHDR and CDR2 SFDVKD.

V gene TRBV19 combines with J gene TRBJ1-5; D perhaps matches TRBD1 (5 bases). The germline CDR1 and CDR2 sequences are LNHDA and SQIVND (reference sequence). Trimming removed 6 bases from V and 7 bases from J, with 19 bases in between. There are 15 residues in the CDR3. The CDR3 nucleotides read TGTGCCAGTAGCCCGGCGGGGCAGTGGGTCCAGCCCCAGCATTTT. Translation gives CASSPAGQWVQPQHF. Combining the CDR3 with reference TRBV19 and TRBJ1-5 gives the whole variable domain DGGITQSPKYLFRKEGQNVTLSCEQNLNHDAMYWYRQDPGQGLRLIYYSQIVNDFQKGDIAEGYSVSREKKESFPLTVTSAQKNPTAFYLCASSPAGQWVQPQHFGDGTRLSIL.

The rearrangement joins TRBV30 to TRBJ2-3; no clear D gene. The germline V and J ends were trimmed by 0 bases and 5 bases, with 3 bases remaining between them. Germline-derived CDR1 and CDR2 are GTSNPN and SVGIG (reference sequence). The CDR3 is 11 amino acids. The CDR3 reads CAWSVQDTQYF. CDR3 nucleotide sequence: TGTGCCTGGAGTGTTCAAGATACGCAGTATTTT.

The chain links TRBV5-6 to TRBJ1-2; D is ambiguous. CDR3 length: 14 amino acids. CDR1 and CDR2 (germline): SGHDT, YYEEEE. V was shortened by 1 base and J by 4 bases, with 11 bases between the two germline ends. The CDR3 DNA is TGTGCCAGCAGCTTGTTTCGGGTCTCCTATGGCTACACCTTC. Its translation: CASSLFRVSYGYTF. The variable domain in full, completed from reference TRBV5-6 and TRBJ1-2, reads DAGVTQSPTHLIKTRGQQVTLRCSPKSGHDTVSWYQQALGQGPQFIFQYYEEEERQRGNFPDRFSGHQFPNYSSELNVNALLLGDSALYLCASSLFRVSYGYTFGSGTRLTVV.

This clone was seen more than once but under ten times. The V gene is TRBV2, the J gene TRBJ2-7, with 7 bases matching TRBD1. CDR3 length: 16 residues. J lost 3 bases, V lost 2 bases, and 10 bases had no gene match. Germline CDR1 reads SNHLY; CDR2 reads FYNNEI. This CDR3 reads CASSEQGPGQSYEQYF. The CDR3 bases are TGTGCCAGCAGTGAACAGGGACCGGGACAGAGCTACGAGCAGTACTTC. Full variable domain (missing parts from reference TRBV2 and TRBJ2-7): EPEVTQTPSHQVTQMGQEVILRCVPISNHLYFYWYRQILGQKVEFLVSFYNNEISEKSEIFDDQFSVERPDGSNFTLKIRSTKLEDSAMYFCASSEQGPGQSYEQYFGPGTRLTVT.

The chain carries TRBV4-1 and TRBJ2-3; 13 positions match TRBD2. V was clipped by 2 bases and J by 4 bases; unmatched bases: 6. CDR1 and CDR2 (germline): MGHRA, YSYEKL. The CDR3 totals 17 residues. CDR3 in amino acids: CASSQSGTSGAPDTQYF. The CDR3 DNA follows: TGCGCCAGCAGCCAATCCGGGACTAGCGGGGCCCCAGATACGCAGTATTTT.

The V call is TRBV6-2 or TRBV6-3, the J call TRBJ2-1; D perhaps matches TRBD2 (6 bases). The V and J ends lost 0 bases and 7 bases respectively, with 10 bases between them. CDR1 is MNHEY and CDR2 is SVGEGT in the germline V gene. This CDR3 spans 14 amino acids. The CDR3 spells CASSYSGGRNEQFF. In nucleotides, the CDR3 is TGTGCCAGCAGTTACTCGGGGGGTCGGAATGAGCAGTTCTTC.

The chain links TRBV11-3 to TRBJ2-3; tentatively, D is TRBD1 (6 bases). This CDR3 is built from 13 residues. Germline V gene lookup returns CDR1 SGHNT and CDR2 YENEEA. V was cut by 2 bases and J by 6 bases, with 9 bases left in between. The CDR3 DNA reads TGTGCCAGCAGCTTAAATCAGGGGGATACGCAGTATTTT. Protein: CASSLNQGDTQYF.

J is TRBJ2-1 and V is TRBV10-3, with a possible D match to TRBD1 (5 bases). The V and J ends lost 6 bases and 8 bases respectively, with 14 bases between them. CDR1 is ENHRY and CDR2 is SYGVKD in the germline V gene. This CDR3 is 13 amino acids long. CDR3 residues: CAIRGPGLDEQFF. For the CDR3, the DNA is TGTGCCATCAGGGGGCCCGGGCTGGATGAGCAGTTCTTC.

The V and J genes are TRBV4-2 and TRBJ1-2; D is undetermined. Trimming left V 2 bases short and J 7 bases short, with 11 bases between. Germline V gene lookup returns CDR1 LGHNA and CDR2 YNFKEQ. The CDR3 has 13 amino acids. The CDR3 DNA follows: TGTGCCAGCAGCCAAAGGCAGGAGGGTGGCTACACCTTC. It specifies CASSQRQEGGYTF.